This T cell receptor beta chain stems from a study of cytomegalovirus exposure and HLA in healthy donors. The PCR was carried out with 60 Vbeta primers and 13 Jbeta primers. Profiled with immunoSEQ multiplex PCR; TCRdb holds only in-frame clones, not every one. The sample yields 170,000 or so clones, approximately 78% seen once. This TCR was sampled from a woman in her fifties or sixties in good health and CMV-seropositive. Sequencing used PBMCs.

The CDR3 DNA follows: TGTGCCAGCAGTAACCCCAGGAGGGAGCTGTTTTTT. Encoded protein: CASSNPRRELFF. The chain links TRBV5-4 to TRBJ2-2; D ambiguous. The CDR3 loop spans 12 amino acids. Trimming took 5 bases from V and 9 from J, leaving 11 bases between them. Per the germline V gene, CDR1 is SGHNT and CDR2 is YYREEE (reference sequence).